A selection of T cell receptor beta chains follows, all from one sample in a study of T cells in Graves' hyperthyroidism and ophthalmopathy. MiXCR, run by TCRdb on the multiplex PCR reads, gives a single entry per CDR3 protein. Among under 350,000 distinct CDR3 sequences listed, 25% to 30% were seen once. Sequencing input: blood. Source of these receptors: a man in his forties with Graves' hyperthyroidism that later progressed to Graves' ophthalmopathy. Both conserved end residues are part of each CDR3. The order of the fields is V gene, clone size, CDR3 length, D gene, J gene, CDR3 protein. D genes are given only for firm matches. Size is omitted from some rows. Given values are once, few, many or a class for expanded clones.

TRBV6-1	few	14	.	TRBJ2-3	CASSEGRDTDTQYF
TRBV2	few	14	.	TRBJ2-7	CASRNWGTTYEQYF
TRBV2	.	13	.	TRBJ1-5	CASSERRTQPQHF
TRBV19	many	13	TRBD1	TRBJ1-2	CATQNQGARGYTF
TRBV2	many	16	.	TRBJ2-6	CASSSEAGLGANVLTF
TRBV15	many	15	TRBD2	TRBJ2-7	CATSRDPGTRVAQYF
TRBV19	few	14	.	TRBJ1-5	CASRLRGSNQPQHF
TRBV12-3/TRBV12-4	few	15	TRBD2	TRBJ2-7	CASSLGAGEGYEQYF
TRBV6-5	many	14	.	TRBJ1-3	CASDTTNSGNTIYF
TRBV29-1	many	14	TRBD2	TRBJ2-2	CATSGHSGTGELFF
TRBV6-2/TRBV6-3	.	16	TRBD2	TRBJ2-2	CASSSEGLAGERELFF
TRBV20-1	many	16	TRBD2	TRBJ2-7	CSARPRESGSSYEQYF
TRBV5-1	few	15	.	TRBJ2-7	CASSLVDPGSGEQYF
TRBV29-1	many	14	TRBD2	TRBJ2-7	CSVGRLAGSYEQYF
TRBV10-3	many	15	TRBD1	TRBJ2-5	CAISEKTGIKETQYF
TRBV19	many	15	TRBD2	TRBJ2-7	CASSESGSISYEQYF
TRBV12-3/TRBV12-4	many	14	.	TRBJ2-7	CASSLSGFGYEQYF
TRBV10-2	many	17	TRBD2	TRBJ2-7	CASSEGIGTSGRLEQYF
TRBV28	many	13	.	TRBJ2-7	CATRVGTGEEQYF
TRBV5-1	many	13	.	TRBJ1-5	CASRASDQLPQHF
TRBV3-1	many	13	.	TRBJ2-7	CASSQAGGYEQYF
TRBV6-1	.	13	TRBD1	TRBJ2-7	CASREGQKYEQYF
TRBV19	many	17	TRBD1	TRBJ1-2	CASSIDLLRTGFSGYTF
TRBV11-2	many	14	.	TRBJ2-7	CASSFGSGNYEQYF
TRBV6-2/TRBV6-3	many	15	.	TRBJ1-6	CASSYGIRANSPLHF
TRBV6-2/TRBV6-3	many	15	.	TRBJ2-5	CASSLRRRRQETQYF
TRBV12-3/TRBV12-4	few	15	.	TRBJ2-5	CASSLVVGDRRTQYF
TRBV11-2	many	16	.	TRBJ1-2	CASSQRGGGVNYGYTF
TRBV11-3	.	15	.	TRBJ2-7	CASSPRGSPTHEQYF
TRBV7-3	.	13	.	TRBJ1-1	CASSWAGDTEAFF
TRBV11-1	.	13	.	TRBJ1-2	CASSLSGSEGYTF
TRBV19	many	13	.	TRBJ2-5	CASSMGVGETQYF
TRBV7-6	.	17	.	TRBJ1-5	CASSLGRGAFINQPQHF
TRBV7-8	many	11	.	TRBJ2-7	CTSSPSTEQYF
TRBV7-6	many	16	TRBD2	TRBJ2-5	CASSLRTSGRVETQYF
TRBV2	.	15	.	TRBJ1-2	CASYRTTGTLDGYTF
TRBV3-1	many	18	.	TRBJ1-1	CASSQVEDRPYANTEAFF